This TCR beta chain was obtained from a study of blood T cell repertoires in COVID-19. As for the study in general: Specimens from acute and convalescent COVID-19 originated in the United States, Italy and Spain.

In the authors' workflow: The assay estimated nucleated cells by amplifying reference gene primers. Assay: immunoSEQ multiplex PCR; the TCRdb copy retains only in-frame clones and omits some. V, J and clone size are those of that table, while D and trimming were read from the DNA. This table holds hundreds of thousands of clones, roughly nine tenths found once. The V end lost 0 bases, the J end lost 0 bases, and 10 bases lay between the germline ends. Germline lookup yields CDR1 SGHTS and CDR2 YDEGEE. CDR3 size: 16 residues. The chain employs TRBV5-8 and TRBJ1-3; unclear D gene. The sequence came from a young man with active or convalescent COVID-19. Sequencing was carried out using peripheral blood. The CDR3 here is CASSLGLSVSGNTIYF. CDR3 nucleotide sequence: TGTGCCAGCAGCTTGGGGCTCAGCGTCTCTGGAAACACCATATATTTT.